The 32 T cell receptor beta chains below all came from one sample that was sequenced in a study of blood T cell repertoires in COVID-19. Sequencing was performed with immunoSEQ multiplex PCR; in TCRdb, only in-frame clones are kept and a portion is missing. This table has 150,000 to 200,000 clones, roughly 87% appearing once. The source material was peripheral blood. These receptors were obtained from a woman aged 60 to 75 with COVID-19, enrolled during active disease.

This clone was observed a single time. The rearrangement joins TRBV5-1 to TRBJ1-4, with D hard to call. CDR1 SGHRS and CDR2 YFSETQ come from the germline V gene. This CDR3 has 14 residues. Trimming removed 2 bases at V and 0 bases at J, with 5 bases between. The CDR3 sequence is CASSFGTTNEKLFF. The CDR3 DNA sequence: TGCGCCAGCAGCTTCGGGACAACTAATGAAAAACTGTTTTTT.

This clone was recorded once. The chain has TRBV19 and TRBJ1-6; 9 bases are a match to TRBD1. Trimming removed 9 bases from V and 10 bases from J; junction bases left unmatched: 4. CDR1 and CDR2 (germline): LNHDA, SQIVND (reference sequence). The CDR3 contains 12 residues. The CDR3 loop is CASGTGNSPLHF. The CDR3, as DNA: TGTGCCAGCGGGACAGGGAACTCACCCCTCCACTTT.

CDR3 amino acids: CASSIGGRSETQYF. The CDR3, as DNA: TGTGCCAGTAGTATCGGGGGAAGGAGCGAGACCCAGTACTTC. This chain links TRBV19 with TRBJ2-5; possibly TRBD2 for D (6 bases). The CDR3 is 14 amino acids. Germline V gene lookup returns CDR1 LNHDA and CDR2 SQIVND (reference sequence). V dropped 3 bases and J dropped 5 bases, with 13 bases sitting between them.

The rearrangement uses TRBV11-2 and TRBJ2-2, with D possibly matching TRBD2 (5 bases). Germline loops: CDR1 SGHAT, CDR2 FQNNGV. This CDR3 has 14 residues. The ends were cut back, 5 bases at V and 2 bases at J, with 9 bases in the middle. CDR3 coding DNA: TGTGCCAGCAGCGGACTTATTAACACCGGGGAGCTGTTTTTT. Translation gives CASSGLINTGELFF.

CDR3 bases: TGTGCCAGCAGTCCGACAGGGCCCAGTGCTGAAGCTTTCTTT. Its protein is CASSPTGPSAEAFF. The J gene is TRBJ1-1, the V gene TRBV6-5; 7 bases are shared with TRBD1. The CDR3 runs 14 residues. Germline V gene lookup returns CDR1 MNHEY and CDR2 SVGAGI. V lost 5 bases and J lost 6; bases outside the gene matches: 9.

For this clone: Other DNA sequences in the sample encode the same CDR3. The chain links TRBV5-1 to TRBJ1-3; D uncertain. Trimming removed 0 bases from V and 4 bases from J, with 5 bases in between. The CDR3 has 13 residues. Germline V gives CDR1 SGHRS, CDR2 YFSETQ. The CDR3 nucleotides are TGCGCCAGCAGCTTGGTCTTAGGAAACACCATATATTTT. Translated: CASSLVLGNTIYF.

The V and J genes are TRBV6-5 and TRBJ2-3, with a possible D match to TRBD2 (6 bases). V was pared by 8 bases and J by 0 bases, with 12 bases between. Germline CDR1 reads MNHEY; CDR2 reads SVGAGI. This CDR3 region has 14 residues. As DNA, the CDR3 is TGTGCCAGCGGAACCGGGACTAGCACAGATACGCAGTATTTT. Amino acids: CASGTGTSTDTQYF.

In its sample, this clone was seen a few times. The chain is built from TRBV20-1 and TRBJ2-1; D is uncertain. Trimming cost V 4 bases and J 7 bases, with 8 bases left between them. The CDR3 consists of 11 residues. Germline-derived CDR1 and CDR2 are DFQATT and SNEGSKA (reference sequence). This CDR3 is CSATTSNEQFF. Written as DNA, the CDR3 is TGCAGTGCTACCACCAGTAATGAGCAGTTCTTC.

V usage is TRBV6-1 and J usage is TRBJ2-7, with 7 positions matching TRBD1. V was pared by 0 bases and J by 9 bases, with 11 bases of the junction left unmatched. The CDR3 extends over 15 amino acids. Germline loops: CDR1 MNHNS, CDR2 SASEGT. The CDR3, as DNA: TGTGCCAGCAGTGAAGCTGGCAGGGGGACATATGGGCAGTACTTC. Protein: CASSEAGRGTYGQYF.

The V gene is TRBV5-1, the J gene TRBJ2-5; TRBD2 aligns across 9 bases. The CDR3 length is 17 residues. Trimming cost V 0 bases and J 1 base; bases outside gene matches: 7. Germline V gives CDR1 SGHRS, CDR2 YFSETQ. CDR3 loop: CASSLVLAGALQETQYF. CDR3 nucleotides: TGCGCCAGCAGCTTGGTGTTAGCGGGGGCCCTCCAAGAGACCCAGTACTTC.

V and J are TRBV12-5 and TRBJ2-1, with 10 bases identical to TRBD2. The CDR3 consists of 16 residues. Germline trimming cut 7 bases from V and 4 bases from J; bases unmatched to any gene: 10. Germline V gene sequence: CDR1 LGHNT, CDR2 FRNRAP. The CDR3 DNA follows: TGTGCTAGTGCTCCGCCCATAGCGGGAGGTTACAATGAGCAGTTCTTC. Protein product: CASAPPIAGGYNEQFF. The complete variable domain, with remaining parts taken from reference TRBV12-5 and TRBJ2-1, reads DARVTQTPRHKVTEMGQEVTMRCQPILGHNTVFWYRQTMMQGLELLAYFRNRAPLDDSGMPKDRFSAEMPDATLATLKIQPSEPRDSAVYFCASAPPIAGGYNEQFFGPGTRLTVL.

The chain links TRBV6-2 or TRBV6-3 to TRBJ2-4; 10 positions match TRBD2. The ends lost 5 bases at V and 0 bases at J; junction bases unmatched: 13. This CDR3 has 19 residues. Germline lookup yields CDR1 MNHEY and CDR2 SVGEGT. The CDR3 loop reads CASSTHLTSGVLAKNIQYF. Here the CDR3 DNA reads TGTGCCAGCAGTACCCATCTAACTAGCGGGGTTTTAGCCAAAAACATTCAGTACTTC.

V gene TRBV7-2 combines with J gene TRBJ2-2; 9 bases fit TRBD1. Germline lookup yields CDR1 SGHTA and CDR2 FQGNSA. After removal of 4 bases from V and 5 bases from J, the junction contained 5 bases not matched to a gene. The CDR3 spans 15 residues. CDR3 DNA: TGTGCCAGCAGCTCCGGGACAGGGTGGACCGGGGAGCTGTTTTTT. The encoded protein is CASSSGTGWTGELFF. Full variable domain (missing parts from reference TRBV7-2 and TRBJ2-2): GAGVSQSPSNKVTEKGKDVELRCDPISGHTALYWYRQSLGQGLEFLIYFQGNSAPDKSGLPSDRFSAERTGGSVSTLTIQRTQQEDSAVYLCASSSGTGWTGELFFGEGSRLTVL.

The chain carries TRBV19 and TRBJ2-1, with 9 bases fitting TRBD2. CDR3 size: 15 residues. Germline V gives CDR1 LNHDA, CDR2 SQIVND (reference sequence). After removal of 5 bases from V and 6 bases from J, the junction contained 8 bases not matched to a gene. The CDR3 nucleotides read TGTGCCAGTAGTCCCCGACTAGCGGAGTTCAATGAGCAGTTCTTC. Protein sequence: CASSPRLAEFNEQFF. Full variable domain (remainder filled in from reference TRBV19 and TRBJ2-1): DGGITQSPKYLFRKEGQNVTLSCEQNLNHDAMYWYRQDPGQGLRLIYYSQIVNDFQKGDIAEGYSVSREKKESFPLTVTSAQKNPTAFYLCASSPRLAEFNEQFFGPGTRLTVL.

This rearrangement joins TRBV28 to TRBJ1-2; 9 bases match TRBD1. This CDR3 spans 13 amino acids. Germline V gene sequence: CDR1 MDHEN, CDR2 SYDVKM. With 2 bases clipped from V and 9 bases from J, the junction kept 4 bases outside the gene matches. The CDR3 reads CASSLTGGMSYTF. The CDR3 DNA reads as TGTGCCAGCAGTTTAACAGGGGGCATGAGCTACACCTTC.

This clone occurred once. The gene calls are TRBV11-2 and TRBJ1-5; D is ambiguous. The CDR3 loop spans 14 amino acids. Per the germline V gene, CDR1 is SGHAT and CDR2 is FQNNGV. V lost 5 bases and J 7 bases, leaving 15 bases between the germline ends. DNA of the CDR3: TGTGCCAGCAGCCTTACGACAAATGGGCAGCCCCAGCATTTT. Amino acids: CASSLTTNGQPQHF.

The V call is TRBV28, the J call TRBJ1-2; the D is unclear. CDR3 size: 13 residues. Trimming removed 5 bases from V and 3 bases from J, with 10 bases in between. The germline V gene encodes CDR1 MDHEN and CDR2 SYDVKM. The CDR3 region is CASSINSDYGYTF. DNA for the CDR3: TGTGCCAGCAGTATAAACAGTGACTATGGCTACACCTTC.

Concerning this clone itself: Other nucleotide sequences in the sample specify the same CDR3. The V and J genes are TRBV28 and TRBJ1-5; D call uncertain. The CDR3 is 12 residues long. CDR1 MDHEN and CDR2 SYDVKM come from the germline V gene. The ends were cut back, 2 bases at V and 6 bases at J, with 5 bases in the middle. CDR3 protein: CASSLGRQPQHF. The CDR3 DNA follows: TGTGCCAGCAGTTTAGGGCGTCAGCCCCAGCATTTT.

This chain uses TRBV27 with TRBJ2-5; 7 bases line up with TRBD1. V shed 2 bases and J 4 bases; nucleotides not matched to a gene: 7. Per germline, CDR1 MNHEY and CDR2 SMNVEV (reference sequence). CDR3 length: 15 residues. DNA for the CDR3: TGTGCCAGCAGTTTAGTAAGGGGGCCCACAGAGACCCAGTACTTC. Its protein product is CASSLVRGPTETQYF.

The rearrangement joins TRBV19 to TRBJ1-6; no clear D gene. Germline CDR1 is LNHDA and CDR2 is SQIVND (reference sequence). Deletions cut 9 bases from V and 3 bases from J, with 9 bases between. CDR3 length: 13 amino acids. This CDR3 is CASHTNYNSPLHF. For the CDR3, the DNA is TGTGCCAGCCATACTAACTATAATTCACCCCTCCACTTT.

The chain carries TRBV19 and TRBJ2-2, with 7 bases lining up with TRBD1. CDR3 length: 16 residues. Germline CDR1 reads LNHDA; CDR2 reads SQIVND (reference sequence). Trimming removed 3 bases from V and 2 bases from J; junction bases left unmatched: 6. The chain's CDR3 is CASSIYRGPNTGELFF. In nucleotides, the CDR3 is TGTGCCAGTAGTATTTACAGGGGACCTAACACCGGGGAGCTGTTTTTT.

The chain links TRBV18 to TRBJ2-3; TRBD1 might be the D (6 bases). This CDR3 region has 14 residues. Germline V CDR1 and CDR2: KGHSH, LQKENI. The V end was cut by 8 bases, the J end by 2 bases, with 14 bases between. Written as DNA, the CDR3 is TGTGCCAGCCTACGAGGGGGTCCCACAGATACGCAGTATTTT. Translated, it gives CASLRGGPTDTQYF.

V and J are TRBV15 and TRBJ1-2; D not certain. V was clipped by 2 bases and J by 4 bases, with 11 bases between them. This CDR3 is built from 14 residues. The V gene's germline CDR1 is LNHNV and CDR2 YYDKDF (reference sequence). The CDR3 is CATSRQSRGYGYTF. The CDR3 coding sequence is TGTGCCACCAGCAGACAGAGCCGCGGCTATGGCTACACCTTC.

V usage is TRBV7-2 and J usage is TRBJ2-2; 8 bases are a match to TRBD1. The ends lost 4 bases at V and 8 bases at J; junction bases unmatched: 12. From germline, CDR1 is SGHTA and CDR2 FQGNSA. The CDR3 extends over 16 amino acids. This CDR3 is CASSSILSGQGGELFF. The CDR3 nucleotides read TGTGCCAGCAGCTCCATATTGTCCGGACAGGGTGGGGAGCTGTTTTTT.

This clone was counted once. The rearrangement links TRBV3-1 (or the pseudogene TRBV3-2) to TRBJ2-2; 7 bases fit TRBD2. The germline CDR1 and CDR2 sequences are LGHDT and YNNKEL (reference sequence). V dropped 5 bases and J dropped 8; count of bases not matched to a gene: 5. The CDR3 has 13 residues. In nucleotides, the CDR3 is TGTGCCAGCAGCTGGGGGGGACCAGGGGAGCTGTTTTTT. Translation gives CASSWGGPGELFF.

This clone was recorded only once. V gene TRBV9 combines with J gene TRBJ1-1, with TRBD1 matching 10 bases. CDR1 SGDLS and CDR2 YYNGEE come from the germline V gene. The CDR3 spans 15 residues. After removal of 3 bases from V and 8 bases from J, the junction contained 10 bases not matched to a gene. In DNA form, the CDR3 reads TGTGCCAGCAGCGCGGCCGGGACAGGGGTGAGGGAAGCTTTCTTT. Translation: CASSAAGTGVREAFF.

The chain couples TRBV18 to TRBJ1-1; D perhaps matches TRBD1 (5 bases). Germline V gives CDR1 KGHSH, CDR2 LQKENI. Trimming shortened V by 2 bases and J by 2 bases, and 15 bases separated the two germline ends. This CDR3 contains 16 residues. CDR3 DNA: TGTGCCAGCTCACCAATGGCGGGGCCCTATAACACTGAAGCTTTCTTT. Its protein product is CASSPMAGPYNTEAFF.

This sequence joins TRBV29-1 and TRBJ1-1, with D uncertain. The V and J ends lost 4 bases and 5 bases respectively, with 8 bases between them. The CDR3 has 11 residues. The germline gives CDR1 SQVTM, CDR2 ANQGSEA. The CDR3 DNA reads TGCAGCGTTGTCGGAGGGACTGAAGCTTTCTTT. Protein sequence: CSVVGGTEAFF.

V usage is TRBV2 and J usage is TRBJ1-6; D is uncertain. Trimming stripped 9 bases from V and 7 bases from J, with 13 bases between. CDR3 length: 13 amino acids. Germline V gene sequence: CDR1 SNHLY, CDR2 FYNNEI. The CDR3 region is CASQPPRNSPLHF. The CDR3 DNA is TGTGCCAGTCAGCCCCCTAGGAATTCACCCCTCCACTTT.

The chain has TRBV28 and TRBJ1-2; 8 bases map to TRBD1. Germline V lookup: CDR1 MDHEN, CDR2 SYDVKM. The CDR3 totals 14 residues. Unmatched junction bases numbered 6, after V lost 6 bases and J lost 3 bases. The CDR3, as DNA: TGTGCCAGCAGCATCGGACAGGGTGACTATGGCTACACCTTC. Its translation: CASSIGQGDYGYTF.

This clone was observed once. This chain links TRBV18 with TRBJ2-1; tentatively, D is TRBD2 (6 bases). The CDR3 has 14 residues. V lost 6 bases and J 5 bases, leaving 14 bases between the germline ends. CDR1 is KGHSH, CDR2 LQKENI, per germline. CDR3 nucleotide sequence: TGTGCCAGCTCCCGGGACTCCTTGGACAATGAGCAGTTCTTC. Translation gives CASSRDSLDNEQFF.

The chain joins TRBV11-2 to TRBJ2-2, with D tentatively TRBD1 (5 bases). CDR3 length: 16 amino acids. Per germline, CDR1 SGHAT and CDR2 FQNNGV. V lost 1 base, J lost 4 bases, and 13 bases lay in between. For the CDR3, the DNA is TGTGCCAGCAGCTTAGTTTTCCCCAGGGCCACCGGGGAGCTGTTTTTT. The encoded protein is CASSLVFPRATGELFF.